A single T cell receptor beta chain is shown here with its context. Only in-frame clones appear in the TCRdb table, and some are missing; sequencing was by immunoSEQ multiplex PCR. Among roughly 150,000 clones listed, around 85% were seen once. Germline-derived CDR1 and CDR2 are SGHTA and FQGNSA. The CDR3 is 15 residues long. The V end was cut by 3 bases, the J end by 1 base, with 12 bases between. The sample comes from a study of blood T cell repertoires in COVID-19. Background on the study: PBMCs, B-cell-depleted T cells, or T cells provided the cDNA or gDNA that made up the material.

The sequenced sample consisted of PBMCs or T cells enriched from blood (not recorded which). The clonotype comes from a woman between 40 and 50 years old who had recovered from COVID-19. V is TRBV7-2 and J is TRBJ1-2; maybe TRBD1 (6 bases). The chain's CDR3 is CASSFQGGFNYGYTF. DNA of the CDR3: TGTGCCAGCAGCTTTCAAGGGGGTTTTAACTATGGCTACACCTTC.